Sequencing of this TCR beta chain was carried out in a study of shared T cell receptors in the human thymus. V was shortened by 2 bases and J by 2 bases, with 18 bases between the two germline ends. The CDR3 has 17 amino acids. Germline V gives CDR1 SGHVS, CDR2 FNYEAQ. Clones were read by immunoSEQ multiplex PCR, and TCRdb kept only the in-frame ones, dropping some. The table shows roughly 410,000 clones, with about 95% occurring only once. V is TRBV7-6 and J is TRBJ2-5, with D perhaps matching TRBD1 (6 bases). Specimen: thymocytes. This TCR was sampled from a human donor. CDR3 nucleotide sequence: TGTGCCAGCAGCTTAAAACAGGGTGAGGGGGTACAAGAGACCCAGTACTTC. Protein: CASSLKQGEGVQETQYF.